This T cell receptor (beta chain) was recovered during a study of response to subunit inactivated influenza vaccine (dated by TCRdb to the late 2010s). Looking at the study overall: To follow how T cells responded to a trivalent subunit inactivated influenza vaccine, the researchers relied on deep quantitative profiling of the T cell receptor repertoire.

Libraries came from RT-PCR. Sequenced on an Illumina HiSeq 2500. TCRdb took the public reads, trimmed them with fastp at Q25, ran MiXCR for clone calling and kept in-frame beta chains. For every CDR3 protein sequence, its rows merge into one entry that carries the most common genes and DNA. Across this sample there are just under 250,000 distinct CDR3 sequences, with approximately 12% seen only once. The ten largest clones add up to about 7.8% of the sample. Taken from cysteine to phenylalanine, the CDR3 has 16 residues. This entry keeps only the CDR3 DNA: 48 bases, framed from base 1. As encoded in the germline V gene, CDR1 is SGHTA while CDR2 is FQGNSA. Cut back by 2 bases and 4 bases, the V and J ends lie 18 bases apart. What the study reported, not specific to this receptor: It was suggested by the authors that each seasonal influenza vaccination may recruit only a limited number of new T cells.

As regards this clonotype: It has no known antigen specificity. No qualities accompany the bases; no much larger clone lies one base away.

The sequences come from non-naive T cells sorted from PBMCs, collected 14 to 15 days before vaccination. The sample's cell subset or site label, in plain terms: memory T cell fraction. The chain was built from TRBV7-2 and TRBJ2-7; the D match is possibly TRBD1 or TRBD2, with 5 bases aligned in each. The clonotype was recovered from a middle-aged man who received an inactivated influenza vaccine. Donor details come from another sample of the same person, matched by shared clones. The CDR3 here reads CASSLIYGLRGYEQYF. The bases are TGTGCCAGCAGCTTAATATATGGGTTGAGGGGTTACGAGCAGTACTTC.